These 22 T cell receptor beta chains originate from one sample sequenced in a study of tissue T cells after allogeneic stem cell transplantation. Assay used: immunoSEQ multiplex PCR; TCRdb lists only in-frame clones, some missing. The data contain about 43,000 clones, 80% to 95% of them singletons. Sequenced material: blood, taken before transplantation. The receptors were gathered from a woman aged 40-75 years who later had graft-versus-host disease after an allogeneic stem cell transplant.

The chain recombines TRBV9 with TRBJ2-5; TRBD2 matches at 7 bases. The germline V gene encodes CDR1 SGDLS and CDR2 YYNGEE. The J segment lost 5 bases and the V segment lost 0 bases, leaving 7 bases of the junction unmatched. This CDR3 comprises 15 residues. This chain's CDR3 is CASSVGRAGGETQYF. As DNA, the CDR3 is TGTGCCAGCAGCGTAGGAAGGGCCGGGGGGGAGACCCAGTACTTC.

CDR3 sequence (DNA): TGTGCCAGCAGTGGGGCGAGGGGGCGGTACGAGCAGTACTTC. Encoded protein: CASSGARGRYEQYF. The rearrangement joins TRBV25-1 to TRBJ2-7; TRBD1 aligns across 7 bases. V lost 4 bases, J lost 4 bases, and 7 bases stayed unmatched. This CDR3 spans 14 amino acids. The germline CDR1 and CDR2 sequences are MGHDK and SYGVNS.

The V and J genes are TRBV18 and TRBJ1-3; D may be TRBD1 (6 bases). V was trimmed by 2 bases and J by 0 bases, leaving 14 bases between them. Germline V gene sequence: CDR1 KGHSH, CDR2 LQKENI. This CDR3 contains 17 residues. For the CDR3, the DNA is TGTGCCAGCTCACCAAACCAGGGGCCAAGCTCTGGAAACACCATATATTTT. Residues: CASSPNQGPSSGNTIYF.

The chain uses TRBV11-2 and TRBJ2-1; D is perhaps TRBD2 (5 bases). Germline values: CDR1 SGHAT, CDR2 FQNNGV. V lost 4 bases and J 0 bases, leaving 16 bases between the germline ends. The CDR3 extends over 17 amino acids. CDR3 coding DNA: TGTGCCAGCAGCTCCCGGGGTTATCGGGGCTCCTACAATGAGCAGTTCTTC. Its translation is CASSSRGYRGSYNEQFF.

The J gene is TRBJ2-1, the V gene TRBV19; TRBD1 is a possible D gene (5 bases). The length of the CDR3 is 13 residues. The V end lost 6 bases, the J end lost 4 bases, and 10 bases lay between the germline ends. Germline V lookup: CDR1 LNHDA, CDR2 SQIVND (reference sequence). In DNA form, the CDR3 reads TGTGCCAGTAGCAAGGACACGTACAATGAGCAGTTCTTC. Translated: CASSKDTYNEQFF.

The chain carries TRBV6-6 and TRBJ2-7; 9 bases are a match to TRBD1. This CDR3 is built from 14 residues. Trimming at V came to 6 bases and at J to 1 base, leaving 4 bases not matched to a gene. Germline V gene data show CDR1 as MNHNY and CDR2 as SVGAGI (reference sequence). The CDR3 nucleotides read TGTGCCAGCAGCCGTGACAGGGGGTCCTACGAGCAGTACTTC. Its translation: CASSRDRGSYEQYF.

CDR3 region: CASSQRTGGKVYGYTF. The CDR3, as DNA: TGTGCCAGCAGCCAAAGGACAGGGGGCAAGGTCTATGGCTACACCTTC. This chain joins TRBV7-2 and TRBJ1-2, with TRBD1 matching 11 bases. With 5 bases clipped from V and 4 bases from J, the junction kept 9 bases outside the gene matches. This CDR3 is 16 amino acids long. In germline, CDR1 is SGHTA, CDR2 FQGNSA.

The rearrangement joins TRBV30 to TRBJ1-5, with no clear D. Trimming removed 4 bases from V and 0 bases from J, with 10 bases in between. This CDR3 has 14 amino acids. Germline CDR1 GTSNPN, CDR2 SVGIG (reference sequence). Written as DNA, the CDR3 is TGTGCCTGGACAGAGAATAATAGCAATCAGCCCCAGCATTTT. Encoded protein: CAWTENNSNQPQHF.

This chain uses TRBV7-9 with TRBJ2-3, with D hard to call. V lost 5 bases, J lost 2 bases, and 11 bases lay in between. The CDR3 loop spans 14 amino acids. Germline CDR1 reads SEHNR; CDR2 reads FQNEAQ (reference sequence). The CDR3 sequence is CASSSGYNTDTQYF. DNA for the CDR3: TGTGCCAGCAGCAGTGGTTACAACACAGATACGCAGTATTTT.

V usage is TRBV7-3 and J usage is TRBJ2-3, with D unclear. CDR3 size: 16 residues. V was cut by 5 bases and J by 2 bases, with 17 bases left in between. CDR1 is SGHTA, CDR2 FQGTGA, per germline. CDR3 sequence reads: CASSPSGGVITDTQYF. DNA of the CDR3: TGTGCCAGCAGCCCCTCGGGTGGGGTCATCACAGATACGCAGTATTTT.

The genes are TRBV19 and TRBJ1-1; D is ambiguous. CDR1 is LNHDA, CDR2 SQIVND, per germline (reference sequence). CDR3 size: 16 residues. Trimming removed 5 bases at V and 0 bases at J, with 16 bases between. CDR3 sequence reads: CASSRERSPMNTEAFF. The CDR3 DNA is TGTGCCAGTAGTCGAGAGCGCAGTCCAATGAACACTGAAGCTTTCTTT.

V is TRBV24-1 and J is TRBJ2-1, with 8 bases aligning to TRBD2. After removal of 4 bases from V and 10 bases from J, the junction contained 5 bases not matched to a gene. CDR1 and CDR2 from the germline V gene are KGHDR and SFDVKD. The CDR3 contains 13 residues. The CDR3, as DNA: TGTGCCACCAGTGAATTAGCGGGAAACGAGCAGTTCTTC. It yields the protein CATSELAGNEQFF.

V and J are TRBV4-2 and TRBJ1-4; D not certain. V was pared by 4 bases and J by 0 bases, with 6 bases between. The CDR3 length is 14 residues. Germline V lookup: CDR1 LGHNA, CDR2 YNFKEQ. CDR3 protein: CASSPEATNEKLFF. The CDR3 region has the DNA TGTGCCAGCAGCCCCGAGGCAACTAATGAAAAACTGTTTTTT.

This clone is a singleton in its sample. CDR3 loop: CASSLPAPFHYEQYF. The DNA of the CDR3 is TGTGCCAGCAGCTTGCCCGCTCCGTTCCACTACGAGCAGTACTTC. The rearrangement links TRBV5-4 to TRBJ2-7; no reliable D call. Trimming pared 1 base from V and 3 bases from J, leaving 14 bases between. The germline CDR1 and CDR2 sequences are SGHNT and YYREEE (reference sequence). The CDR3 totals 15 residues.

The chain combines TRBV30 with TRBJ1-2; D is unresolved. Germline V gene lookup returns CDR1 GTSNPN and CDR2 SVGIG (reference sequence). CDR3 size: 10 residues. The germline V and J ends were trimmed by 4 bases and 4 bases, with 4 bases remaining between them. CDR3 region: CAWKRYGYTF. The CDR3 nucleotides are TGTGCCTGGAAGCGCTATGGCTACACCTTC.

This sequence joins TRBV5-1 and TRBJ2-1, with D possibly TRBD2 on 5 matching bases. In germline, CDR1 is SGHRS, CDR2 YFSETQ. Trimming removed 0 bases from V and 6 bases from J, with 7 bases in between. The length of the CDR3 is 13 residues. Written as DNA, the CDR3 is TGCGCCAGCAGCTTGGGTAGCGTCAATGAGCAGTTCTTC. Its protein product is CASSLGSVNEQFF.

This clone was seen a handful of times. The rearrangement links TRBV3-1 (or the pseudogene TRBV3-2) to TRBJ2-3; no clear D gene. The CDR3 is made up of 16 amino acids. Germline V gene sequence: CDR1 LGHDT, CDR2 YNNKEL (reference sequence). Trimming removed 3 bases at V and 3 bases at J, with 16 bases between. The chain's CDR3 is CASSQTLVPTTDTQYF. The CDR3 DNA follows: TGTGCCAGCAGCCAGACTCTAGTTCCGACAACAGATACGCAGTATTTT.

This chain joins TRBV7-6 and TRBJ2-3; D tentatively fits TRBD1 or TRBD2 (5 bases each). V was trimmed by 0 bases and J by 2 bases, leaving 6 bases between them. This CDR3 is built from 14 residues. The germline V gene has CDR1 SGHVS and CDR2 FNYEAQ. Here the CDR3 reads CASSLAGATDTQYF. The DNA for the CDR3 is TGTGCCAGCAGCTTAGCCGGGGCCACAGATACGCAGTATTTT. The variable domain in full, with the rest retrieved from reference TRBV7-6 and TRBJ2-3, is GAGVSQSPRYKVTKRGQDVALRCDPISGHVSLYWYRQALGQGPEFLTYFNYEAQQDKSGLPNDRFSAERPEGSISTLTIQRTEQRDSAMYRCASSLAGATDTQYFGPGTRLTVL.

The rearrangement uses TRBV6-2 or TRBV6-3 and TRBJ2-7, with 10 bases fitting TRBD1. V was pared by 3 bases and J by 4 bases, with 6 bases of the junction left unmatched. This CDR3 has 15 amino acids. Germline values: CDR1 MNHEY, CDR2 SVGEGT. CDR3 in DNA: TGTGCCAGCAGTTATCCGGGACAGGGGACTTACGAGCAGTACTTC. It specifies CASSYPGQGTYEQYF.

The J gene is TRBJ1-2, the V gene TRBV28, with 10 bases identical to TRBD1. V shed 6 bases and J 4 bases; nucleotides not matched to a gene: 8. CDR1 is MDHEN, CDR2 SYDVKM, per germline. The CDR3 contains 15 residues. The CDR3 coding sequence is TGTGCCAGCAGATTTGGACAGGGGGTTAGCTATGGCTACACCTTC. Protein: CASRFGQGVSYGYTF.

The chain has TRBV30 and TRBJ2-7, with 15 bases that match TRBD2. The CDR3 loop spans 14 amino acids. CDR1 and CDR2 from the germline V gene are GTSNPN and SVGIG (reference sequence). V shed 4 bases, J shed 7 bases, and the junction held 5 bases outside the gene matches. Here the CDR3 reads CAWTWTSGRGEQYF. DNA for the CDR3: TGTGCCTGGACCTGGACTAGCGGGAGGGGAGAGCAGTACTTC.

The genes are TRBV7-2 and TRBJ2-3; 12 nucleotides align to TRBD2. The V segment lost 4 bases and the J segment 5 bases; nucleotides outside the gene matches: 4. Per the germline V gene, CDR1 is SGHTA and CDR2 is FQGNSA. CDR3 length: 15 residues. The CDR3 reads CASSSTSGRRDTQYF. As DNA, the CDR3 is TGTGCCAGCAGCTCGACTAGCGGGAGAAGAGATACGCAGTATTTT.